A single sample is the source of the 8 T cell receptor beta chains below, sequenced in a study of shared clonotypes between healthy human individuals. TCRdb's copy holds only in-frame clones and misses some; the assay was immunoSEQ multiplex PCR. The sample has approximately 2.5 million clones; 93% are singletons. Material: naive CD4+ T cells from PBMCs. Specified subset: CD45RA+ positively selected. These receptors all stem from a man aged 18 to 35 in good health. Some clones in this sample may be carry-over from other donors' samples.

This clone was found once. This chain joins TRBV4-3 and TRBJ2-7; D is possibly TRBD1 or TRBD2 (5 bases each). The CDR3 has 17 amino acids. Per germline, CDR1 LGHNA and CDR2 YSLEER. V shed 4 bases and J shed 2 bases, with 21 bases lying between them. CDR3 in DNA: TGCGCCAGCAGCCCAGGAGCCGGGACCTTTAGCACCTACGAGCAGTACTTC. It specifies CASSPGAGTFSTYEQYF.

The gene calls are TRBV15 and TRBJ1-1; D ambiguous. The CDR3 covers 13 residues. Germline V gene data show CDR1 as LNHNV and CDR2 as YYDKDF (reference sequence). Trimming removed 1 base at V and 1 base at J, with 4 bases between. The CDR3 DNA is TGTGCCACCAGCAGAGTACGGAACACTGAAGCTTTCTTT. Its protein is CATSRVRNTEAFF.

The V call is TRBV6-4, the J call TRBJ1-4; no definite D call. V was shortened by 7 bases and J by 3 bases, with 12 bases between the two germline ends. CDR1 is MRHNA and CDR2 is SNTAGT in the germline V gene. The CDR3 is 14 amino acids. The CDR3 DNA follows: TGTGCCAGCACCTCGCGGCGTCCTAATGAAAAACTGTTTTTT. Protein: CASTSRRPNEKLFF.

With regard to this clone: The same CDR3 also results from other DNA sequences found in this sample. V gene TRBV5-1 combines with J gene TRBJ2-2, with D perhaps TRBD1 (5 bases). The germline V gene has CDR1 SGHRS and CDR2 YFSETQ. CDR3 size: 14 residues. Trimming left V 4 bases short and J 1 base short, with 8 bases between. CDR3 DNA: TGCGCCAGCAGCCTACAGGAGAACACCGGGGAGCTGTTTTTT. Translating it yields CASSLQENTGELFF.

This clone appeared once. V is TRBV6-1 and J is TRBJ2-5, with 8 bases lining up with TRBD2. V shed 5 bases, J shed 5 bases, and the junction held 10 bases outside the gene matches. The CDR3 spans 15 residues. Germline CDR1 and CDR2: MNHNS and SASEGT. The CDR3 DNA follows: TGTGCCAGCAGTCAACCCTTAGCGGGATTGGAGACCCAGTACTTC. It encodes CASSQPLAGLETQYF.

CDR3 sequence reads: CAWTRLAGSSYEQYF. In DNA form, the CDR3 reads TGTGCCTGGACCCGACTAGCGGGAAGCTCCTACGAGCAGTACTTC. V gene TRBV30 combines with J gene TRBJ2-7; 11 nucleotides line up with TRBD2. Germline V gene sequence: CDR1 GTSNPN, CDR2 SVGIG (reference sequence). This CDR3 has 15 amino acids. After removal of 4 bases from V and 0 bases from J, the junction contained 5 bases not matched to a gene.

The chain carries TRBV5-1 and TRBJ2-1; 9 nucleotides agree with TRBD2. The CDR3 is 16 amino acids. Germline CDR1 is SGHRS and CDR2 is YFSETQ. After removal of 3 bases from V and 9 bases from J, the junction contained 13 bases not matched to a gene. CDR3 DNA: TGCGCCAGCAGCTACCGACTAGCGGAACCCTATACTGAGCAGTTCTTC. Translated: CASSYRLAEPYTEQFF.

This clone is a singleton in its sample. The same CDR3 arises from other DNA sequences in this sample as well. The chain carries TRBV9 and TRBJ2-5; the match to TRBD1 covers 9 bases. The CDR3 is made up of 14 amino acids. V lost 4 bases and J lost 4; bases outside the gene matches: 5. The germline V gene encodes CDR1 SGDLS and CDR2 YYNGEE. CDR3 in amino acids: CASSPGQGGETQYF. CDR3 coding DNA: TGTGCCAGCAGCCCGGGACAGGGAGGAGAGACCCAGTACTTC.